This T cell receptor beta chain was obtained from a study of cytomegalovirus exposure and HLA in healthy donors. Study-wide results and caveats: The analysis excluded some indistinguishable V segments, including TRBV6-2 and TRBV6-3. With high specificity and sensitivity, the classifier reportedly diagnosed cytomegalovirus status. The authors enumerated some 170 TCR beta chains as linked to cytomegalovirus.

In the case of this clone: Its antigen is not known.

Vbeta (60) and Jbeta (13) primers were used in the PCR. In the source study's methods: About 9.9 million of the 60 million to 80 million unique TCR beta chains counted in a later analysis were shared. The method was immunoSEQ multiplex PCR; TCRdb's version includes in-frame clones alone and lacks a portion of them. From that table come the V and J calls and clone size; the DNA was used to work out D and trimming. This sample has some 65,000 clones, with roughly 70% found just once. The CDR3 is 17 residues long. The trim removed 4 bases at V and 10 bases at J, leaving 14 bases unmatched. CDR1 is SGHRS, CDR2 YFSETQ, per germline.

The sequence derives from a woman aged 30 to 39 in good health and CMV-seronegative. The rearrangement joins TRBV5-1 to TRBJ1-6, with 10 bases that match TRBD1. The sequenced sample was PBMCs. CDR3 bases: TGCGCCAGCAGCCCTGGATTGGCCGGGACAGGGGTGTCACCCCTCCACTTT. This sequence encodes CASSPGLAGTGVSPLHF.